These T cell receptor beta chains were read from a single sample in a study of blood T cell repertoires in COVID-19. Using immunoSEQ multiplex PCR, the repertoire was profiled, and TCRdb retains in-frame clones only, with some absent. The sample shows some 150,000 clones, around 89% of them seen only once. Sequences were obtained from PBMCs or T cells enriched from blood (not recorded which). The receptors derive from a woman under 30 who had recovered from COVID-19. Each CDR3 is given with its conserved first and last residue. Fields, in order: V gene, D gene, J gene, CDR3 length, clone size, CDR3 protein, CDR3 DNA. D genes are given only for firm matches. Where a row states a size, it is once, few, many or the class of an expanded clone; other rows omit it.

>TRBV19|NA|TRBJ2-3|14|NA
CASRTGSSTDTQYF
TGTGCCAGTAGGACAGGTTCTAGCACAGATACGCAGTATTTT
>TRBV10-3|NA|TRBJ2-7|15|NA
CAISSTGTPSYEQYF
TGTGCCATCAGTTCCACCGGGACACCTTCCTACGAGCAGTACTTC
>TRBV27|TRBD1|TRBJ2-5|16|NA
CASSRNRDRGWETQYF
TGTGCCAGCAGTCGGAACCGGGACAGGGGTTGGGAGACCCAGTACTTC
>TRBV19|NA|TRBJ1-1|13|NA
CASSSYTRQEAFF
TGTGCCAGTAGTTCTTATACTCGACAGGAAGCTTTCTTT
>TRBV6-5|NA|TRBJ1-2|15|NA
CASSYFQAANYGYTF
TGTGCCAGCAGTTACTTTCAGGCCGCTAACTATGGCTACACCTTC
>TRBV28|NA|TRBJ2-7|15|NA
CASSLSGGRAYEQYF
TGTGCCAGCAGTTTATCTGGGGGCAGAGCCTACGAGCAGTACTTC
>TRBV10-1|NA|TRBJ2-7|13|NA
CASSRGNTYEQYF
TGCGCCAGCTCCCGGGGGAACACCTACGAGCAGTACTTC
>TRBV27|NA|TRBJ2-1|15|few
CASSTQGKSYNEQFF
TGTGCCAGCAGTACTCAGGGGAAATCTTACAATGAGCAGTTCTTC
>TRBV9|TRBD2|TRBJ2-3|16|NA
CASSVGGTSSADTQYF
TGTGCCAGCAGCGTAGGGGGGACTAGCAGCGCAGATACGCAGTATTTT
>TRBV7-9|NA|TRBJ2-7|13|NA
CATLDVNSYEQYF
TGTGCCACACTAGACGTGAACTCCTACGAGCAGTACTTC
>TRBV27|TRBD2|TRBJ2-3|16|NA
CASSLSTSGSRDTQYF
TGTGCCAGCAGTTTGTCTACTAGCGGGAGCAGAGATACGCAGTATTTT
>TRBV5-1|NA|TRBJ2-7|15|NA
CASRTDPRRTYEQYF
TGCGCCAGCAGGACCGACCCCCGGAGAACCTACGAGCAGTACTTC
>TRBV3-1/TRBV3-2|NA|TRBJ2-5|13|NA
CASSQELRETQYF
TGTGCCAGCAGCCAAGAATTGAGAGAGACCCAGTACTTC
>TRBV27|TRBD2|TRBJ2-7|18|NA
CASSLLGGLGSPGYEQYF
TGTGCCAGCAGTTTGCTCGGGGGGTTGGGGAGCCCTGGCTACGAGCAGTACTTC